The 8 T cell receptor beta chains reported below all come from one sample, sequenced in a study of OX40 agonist ivuxolimab in advanced cancers. Some clones are missing from TCRdb's copy, which holds only in-frame ones; the method was immunoSEQ multiplex PCR. The data contain about 50,000 clones, approximately 86% of them singletons. The specimen comprised CD4+ or CD8+ T cells sorted from blood, sampled in a trial of the OX40 agonist ivuxolimab. The source is an adult with an advanced solid tumor such as melanoma, head and neck, liver or kidney cancer.

A note on this clone: This specimen includes other DNA sequences encoding the same CDR3. The rearrangement joins TRBV6-5 to TRBJ2-7, with unresolved D. Germline assignment: CDR1 MNHEY and CDR2 SVGAGI. V lost 6 bases, J lost 4 bases, and 7 bases lay in between. The CDR3 extends over 11 amino acids. The CDR3 DNA sequence: TGTGCCAGCAGAGGTGTGTACGAGCAGTACTTC. The encoded protein is CASRGVYEQYF.

This clone was seen only once. V usage is TRBV27 and J usage is TRBJ2-7; 7 nucleotides agree with TRBD2. CDR3 length: 12 amino acids. From germline, CDR1 is MNHEY and CDR2 SMNVEV (reference sequence). Trimming took 10 bases from V and 3 from J; bases not matched to a gene: 6. The CDR3: CATTSVSYEQYF. CDR3 DNA sequence: TGTGCCACTACTAGCGTCAGCTACGAGCAGTACTTC.

The CDR3 DNA sequence: TGTGCCTGGAGTGGGGGGGAGACCCAGTACTTC. Amino acids: CAWSGGETQYF. The chain employs TRBV30 and TRBJ2-5; D assignment may be TRBD1 or TRBD2 (5 bases each). CDR1 is GTSNPN, CDR2 SVGIG, per germline (reference sequence). V lost 1 base and J lost 5, with 5 bases in between. This CDR3 region has 11 residues.

The V gene is TRBV27, the J gene TRBJ2-7, with TRBD1 matching 9 bases. Trimming removed 4 bases from V and 5 bases from J; junction bases left unmatched: 9. The CDR3 extends over 15 amino acids. Germline CDR1 MNHEY, CDR2 SMNVEV (reference sequence). The CDR3: CASSSPGQGIDEQYF. The CDR3 DNA reads TGTGCCAGCAGTTCCCCGGGACAGGGTATCGACGAGCAGTACTTC.

This rearrangement joins TRBV7-2 to TRBJ1-5, with D possibly being TRBD1 (5 bases). Germline CDR1 SGHTA, CDR2 FQGNSA. CDR3 length: 17 amino acids. The V and J ends lost 5 bases and 6 bases respectively, with 23 bases between them. The CDR3 bases are TGTGCCAGCAGCCCCGACGGGACCGGGGCTTATGGTCAGCCCCAGCATTTT. Its translation is CASSPDGTGAYGQPQHF.

The rearrangement uses TRBV18 and TRBJ2-6, with D possibly being TRBD1 (6 bases). The V gene lost 3 bases and the J gene lost 0 bases, with 12 bases spanning the gap. The CDR3 length is 17 residues. Germline loops: CDR1 KGHSH, CDR2 LQKENI. The CDR3 DNA follows: TGTGCCAGCTCACCTAATACAGGGACCTCTGGGGCCAACGTCCTGACTTTC. The encoded protein is CASSPNTGTSGANVLTF. Full variable domain (remainder filled in from reference TRBV18 and TRBJ2-6): NAGVMQNPRHLVRRRGQEARLRCSPMKGHSHVYWYRQLPEEGLKFMVYLQKENIIDESGMPKERFSAEFPKEGPSILRIQQVVRGDSAAYFCASSPNTGTSGANVLTFGAGSRLTVL.

The chain carries TRBV6-6 and TRBJ2-7; 7 bases align to TRBD1. The CDR3 length is 14 residues. Trimming took 2 bases from V and 5 from J; bases not matched to a gene: 6. The germline gives CDR1 MNHNY, CDR2 SVGAGI (reference sequence). The chain's CDR3 is CASSYRAGGHEQYF. In nucleotides, the CDR3 is TGTGCCAGCAGTTACAGGGCAGGGGGACACGAGCAGTACTTC.

V gene TRBV10-2 combines with J gene TRBJ2-1; 10 positions match TRBD2. V lost 8 bases, J lost 5 bases, and 12 bases stayed unmatched. The CDR3 runs to 16 residues. Germline CDR1 and CDR2: WSHSY and SAAADI. CDR3 residues: CASLTPTSGKDNEQFF. The CDR3 coding sequence is TGCGCCAGCCTTACCCCCACTAGCGGGAAAGACAATGAGCAGTTCTTC.